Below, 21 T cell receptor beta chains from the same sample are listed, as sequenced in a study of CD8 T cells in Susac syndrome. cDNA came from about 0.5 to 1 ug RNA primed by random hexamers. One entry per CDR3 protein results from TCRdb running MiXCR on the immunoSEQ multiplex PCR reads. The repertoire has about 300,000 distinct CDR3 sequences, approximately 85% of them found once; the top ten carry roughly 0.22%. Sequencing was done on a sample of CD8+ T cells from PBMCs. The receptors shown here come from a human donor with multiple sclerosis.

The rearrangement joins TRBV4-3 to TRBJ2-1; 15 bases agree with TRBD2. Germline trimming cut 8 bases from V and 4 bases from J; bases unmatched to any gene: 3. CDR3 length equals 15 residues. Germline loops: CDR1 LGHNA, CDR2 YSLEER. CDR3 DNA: TGCGCCAGCGGACTAGCGGGAGGGGGTTACAATGAGCAGTTCTTC. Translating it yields CASGLAGGGYNEQFF.

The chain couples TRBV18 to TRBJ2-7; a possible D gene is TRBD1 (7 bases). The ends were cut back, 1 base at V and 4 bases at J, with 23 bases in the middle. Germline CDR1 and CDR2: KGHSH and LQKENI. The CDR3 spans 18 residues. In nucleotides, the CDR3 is TGTGCCAGCTCACCACTGGGAGGCGTAGGACAGGACCCTTACGAGCAGTACTTC. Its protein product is CASSPLGGVGQDPYEQYF.

This CDR3 is CSARDLGVPGYEQYF. CDR3 coding DNA: TGCAGTGCTAGAGATCTCGGGGTTCCCGGCTACGAGCAGTACTTC. The V and J genes are TRBV20-1 and TRBJ2-7, with D perhaps TRBD2 (5 bases). The CDR3 extends over 15 amino acids. In germline, CDR1 is DFQATT, CDR2 SNEGSKA (reference sequence). V lost 0 bases, J lost 3 bases, and 15 bases lay in between.

CDR3 loop: CATSRENGNEQFF. In DNA, the CDR3 is TGTGCCACCAGCAGGGAGAATGGGAATGAGCAGTTCTTC. The J gene is TRBJ2-1, the V gene TRBV15; unclear D gene. The V and J ends lost 3 bases and 7 bases respectively, with 10 bases between them. Germline V gene lookup returns CDR1 LNHNV and CDR2 YYDKDF (reference sequence). This CDR3 is 13 amino acids long. The whole variable domain, filled in from reference TRBV15 and TRBJ2-1, reads DAMVIQNPRYQVTQFGKPVTLSCSQTLNHNVMYWYQQKSSQAPKLLFHYYDKDFNNEADTPDNFQSRRPNTSFCFLDIRSPGLGDTAMYLCATSRENGNEQFFGPGTRLTVL.

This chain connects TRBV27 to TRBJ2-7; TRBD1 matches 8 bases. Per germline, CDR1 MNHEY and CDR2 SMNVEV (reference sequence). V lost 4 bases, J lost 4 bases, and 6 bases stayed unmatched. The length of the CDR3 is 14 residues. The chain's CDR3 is CASSSNQGAYEQYF. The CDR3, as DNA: TGTGCCAGCAGTTCCAACCAGGGGGCATACGAGCAGTACTTC.

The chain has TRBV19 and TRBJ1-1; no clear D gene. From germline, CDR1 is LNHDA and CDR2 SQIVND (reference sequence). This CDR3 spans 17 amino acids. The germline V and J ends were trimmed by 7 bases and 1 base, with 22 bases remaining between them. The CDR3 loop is CASTQREKNGPNTEAFF. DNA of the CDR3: TGTGCCAGTACGCAGAGGGAGAAGAATGGCCCGAACACTGAAGCTTTCTTT.

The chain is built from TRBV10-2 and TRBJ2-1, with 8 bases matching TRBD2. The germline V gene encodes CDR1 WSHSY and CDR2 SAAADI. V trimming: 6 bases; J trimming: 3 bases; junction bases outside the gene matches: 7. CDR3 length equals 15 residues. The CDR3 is CASSETSAIYNEQFF. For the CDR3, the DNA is TGCGCCAGCAGCGAGACTAGCGCGATCTACAATGAGCAGTTCTTC.

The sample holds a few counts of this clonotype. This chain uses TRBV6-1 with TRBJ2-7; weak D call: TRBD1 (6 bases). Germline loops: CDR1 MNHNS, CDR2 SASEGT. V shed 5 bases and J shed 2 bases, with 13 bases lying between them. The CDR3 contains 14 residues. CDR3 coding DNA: TGTGCCAGCAGTCCCGCCTGGGGGCCCTACGAGCAGTACTTC. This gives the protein CASSPAWGPYEQYF.

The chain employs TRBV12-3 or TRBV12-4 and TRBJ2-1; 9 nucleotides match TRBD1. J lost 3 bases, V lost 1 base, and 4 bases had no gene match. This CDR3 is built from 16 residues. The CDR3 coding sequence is TGTGCCAGCAGTTTAGACGGACAGGGGATCTACAATGAGCAGTTCTTC. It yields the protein CASSLDGQGIYNEQFF.

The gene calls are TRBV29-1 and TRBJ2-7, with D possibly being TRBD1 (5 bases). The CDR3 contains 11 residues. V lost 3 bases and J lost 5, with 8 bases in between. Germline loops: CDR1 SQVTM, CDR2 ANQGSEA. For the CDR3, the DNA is TGCAGCGTTGAGCAGGGTAACGAGCAGTACTTC. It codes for CSVEQGNEQYF.

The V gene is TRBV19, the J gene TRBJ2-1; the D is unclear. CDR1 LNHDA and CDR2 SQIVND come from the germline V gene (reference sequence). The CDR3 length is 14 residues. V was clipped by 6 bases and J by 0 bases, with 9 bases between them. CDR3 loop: CASRPLSSYNEQFF. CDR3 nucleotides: TGTGCCAGTAGGCCGTTAAGCTCCTACAATGAGCAGTTCTTC.

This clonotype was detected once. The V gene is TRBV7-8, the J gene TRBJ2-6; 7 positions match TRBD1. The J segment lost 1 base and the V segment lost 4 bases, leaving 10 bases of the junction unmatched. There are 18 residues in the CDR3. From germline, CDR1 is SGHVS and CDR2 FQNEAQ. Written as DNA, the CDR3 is TGTGCCAGCAGCTCTACCCGCAGGGGGATTTCTGGGGCCAACGTCCTGACTTTC. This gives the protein CASSSTRRGISGANVLTF.

In DNA form, the CDR3 reads TGTGCCAGCAGCGCCGTTGAGGTGGGACCCGGGGCCAACGTCCTGACTTTC. This translates into CASSAVEVGPGANVLTF. V and J are TRBV7-9 and TRBJ2-6, with D perhaps being TRBD1 or TRBD2 (5 bases each). The CDR3 runs 17 residues. The V and J ends lost 5 bases and 4 bases respectively, with 18 bases between them. Per the germline V gene, CDR1 is SEHNR and CDR2 is FQNEAQ (reference sequence).

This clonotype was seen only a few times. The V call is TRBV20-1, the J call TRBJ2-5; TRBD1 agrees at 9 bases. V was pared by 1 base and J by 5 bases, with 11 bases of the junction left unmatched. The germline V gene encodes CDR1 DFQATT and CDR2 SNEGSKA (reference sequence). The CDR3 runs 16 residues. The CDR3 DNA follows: TGCAGTGCTAGAGGTCCTGGGGACAGGGTCGGGGAGACCCAGTACTTC. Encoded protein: CSARGPGDRVGETQYF.

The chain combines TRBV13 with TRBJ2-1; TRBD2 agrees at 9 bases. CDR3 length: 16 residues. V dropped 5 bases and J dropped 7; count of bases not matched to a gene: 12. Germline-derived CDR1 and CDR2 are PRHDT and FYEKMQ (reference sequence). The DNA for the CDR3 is TGTGCCAGCAGCCAACACGCGGGAGGGCCGATAAATGAGCAGTTCTTC. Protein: CASSQHAGGPINEQFF.

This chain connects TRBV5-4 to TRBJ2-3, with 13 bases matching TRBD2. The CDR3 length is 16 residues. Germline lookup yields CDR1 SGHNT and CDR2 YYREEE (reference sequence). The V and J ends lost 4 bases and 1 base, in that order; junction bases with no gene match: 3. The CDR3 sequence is CASSRLAGGRTDTQYF. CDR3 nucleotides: TGTGCCAGCAGCCGACTAGCGGGAGGACGCACAGATACGCAGTATTTT.

CDR3 DNA: TGTGCCAGCAGTCAGAGCGGGAGCCAACACGAGCAGTACTTC. Translation gives CASSQSGSQHEQYF. The V call is TRBV28, the J call TRBJ2-7, with 8 bases identical to TRBD2. Trimming at V came to 5 bases and at J to 5 bases, leaving 8 bases not matched to a gene. The CDR3 covers 14 residues. Germline V CDR1 and CDR2: MDHEN, SYDVKM.

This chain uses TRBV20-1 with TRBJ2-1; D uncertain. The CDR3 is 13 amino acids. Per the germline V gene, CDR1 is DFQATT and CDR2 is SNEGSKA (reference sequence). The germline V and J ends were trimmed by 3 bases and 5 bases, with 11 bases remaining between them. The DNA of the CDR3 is TGCAGTGCTAGCAGAGGTTCCCACAATGAGCAGTTCTTC. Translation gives CSASRGSHNEQFF.

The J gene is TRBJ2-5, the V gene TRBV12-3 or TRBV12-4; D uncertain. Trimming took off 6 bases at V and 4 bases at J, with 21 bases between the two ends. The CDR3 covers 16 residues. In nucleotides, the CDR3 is TGTGCCAGCAGCCCGAGTGGTGGCCCGAACCCAGAGACCCAGTACTTC. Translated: CASSPSGGPNPETQYF.

CDR3 sequence reads: CASSIDSATNEKLFF. The DNA of the CDR3 is TGTGCCAGCAGCATTGACAGTGCAACTAATGAAAAACTGTTTTTT. J is TRBJ1-4 and V is TRBV27, with D possibly TRBD1 on 5 matching bases. Trimming pared 6 bases from V and 0 bases from J, leaving 11 bases between. Germline CDR1 reads MNHEY; CDR2 reads SMNVEV (reference sequence). The CDR3 has 15 residues.

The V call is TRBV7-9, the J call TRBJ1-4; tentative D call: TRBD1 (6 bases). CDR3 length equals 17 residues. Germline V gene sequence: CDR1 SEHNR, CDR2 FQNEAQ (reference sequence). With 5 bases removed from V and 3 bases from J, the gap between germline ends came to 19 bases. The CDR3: CASSHPLQGAANEKLFF. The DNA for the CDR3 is TGTGCCAGCAGCCACCCGTTACAGGGCGCCGCTAATGAAAAACTGTTTTTT.